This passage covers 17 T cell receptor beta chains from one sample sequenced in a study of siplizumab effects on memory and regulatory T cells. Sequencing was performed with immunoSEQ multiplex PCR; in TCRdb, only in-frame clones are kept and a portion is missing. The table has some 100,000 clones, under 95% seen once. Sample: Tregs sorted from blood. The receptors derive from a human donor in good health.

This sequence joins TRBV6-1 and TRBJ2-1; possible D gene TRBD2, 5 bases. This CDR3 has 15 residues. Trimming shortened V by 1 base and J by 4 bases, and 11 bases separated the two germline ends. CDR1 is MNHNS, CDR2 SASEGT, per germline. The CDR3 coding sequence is TGTGCCAGCAGTGAAGGGCTAGCCCCATACAATGAGCAGTTCTTC. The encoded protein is CASSEGLAPYNEQFF.

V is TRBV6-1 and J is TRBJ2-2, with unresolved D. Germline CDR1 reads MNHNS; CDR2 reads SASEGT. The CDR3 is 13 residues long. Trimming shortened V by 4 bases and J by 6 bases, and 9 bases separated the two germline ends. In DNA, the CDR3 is TGTGCCAGCAGTGTCCTCGGAGCCGGGGAGCTGTTTTTT. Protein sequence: CASSVLGAGELFF.

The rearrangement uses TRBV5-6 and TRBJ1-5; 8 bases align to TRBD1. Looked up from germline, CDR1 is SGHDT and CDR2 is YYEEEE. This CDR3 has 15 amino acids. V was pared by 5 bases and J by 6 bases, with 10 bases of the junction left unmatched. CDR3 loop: CASSRTGSFVQPQHF. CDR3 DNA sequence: TGTGCCAGCAGTAGGACAGGGTCATTTGTTCAGCCCCAGCATTTT.

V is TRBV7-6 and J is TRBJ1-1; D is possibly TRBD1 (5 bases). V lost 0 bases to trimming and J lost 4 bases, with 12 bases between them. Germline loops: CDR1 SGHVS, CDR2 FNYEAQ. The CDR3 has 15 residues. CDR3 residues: CASSLAGPYGTEAFF. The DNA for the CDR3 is TGTGCCAGCAGCTTAGCGGGGCCGTACGGCACTGAAGCTTTCTTT.

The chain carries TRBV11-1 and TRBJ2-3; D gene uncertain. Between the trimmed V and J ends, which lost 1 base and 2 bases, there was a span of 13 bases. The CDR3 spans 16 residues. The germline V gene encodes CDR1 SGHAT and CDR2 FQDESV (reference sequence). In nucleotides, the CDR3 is TGTGCCAGCAGCTTAGGGGGTTTAGGGTACACAGATACGCAGTATTTT. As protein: CASSLGGLGYTDTQYF.

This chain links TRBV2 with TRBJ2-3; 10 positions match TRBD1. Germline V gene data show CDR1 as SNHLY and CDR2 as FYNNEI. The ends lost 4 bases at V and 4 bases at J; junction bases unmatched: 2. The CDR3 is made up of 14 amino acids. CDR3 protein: CASSGDRGPDTQYF. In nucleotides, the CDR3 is TGTGCCAGCAGTGGGGACAGGGGCCCAGATACGCAGTATTTT. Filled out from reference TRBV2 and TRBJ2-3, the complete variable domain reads EPEVTQTPSHQVTQMGQEVILRCVPISNHLYFYWYRQILGQKVEFLVSFYNNEISEKSEIFDDQFSVERPDGSNFTLKIRSTKLEDSAMYFCASSGDRGPDTQYFGPGTRLTVL.

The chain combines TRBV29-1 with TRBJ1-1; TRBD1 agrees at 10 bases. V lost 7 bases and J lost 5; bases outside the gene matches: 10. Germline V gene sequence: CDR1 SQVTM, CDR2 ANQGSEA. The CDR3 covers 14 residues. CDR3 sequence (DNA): TGCAGCGAGACAAGGACAGGGGGGAAGACTGAAGCTTTCTTT. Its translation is CSETRTGGKTEAFF.

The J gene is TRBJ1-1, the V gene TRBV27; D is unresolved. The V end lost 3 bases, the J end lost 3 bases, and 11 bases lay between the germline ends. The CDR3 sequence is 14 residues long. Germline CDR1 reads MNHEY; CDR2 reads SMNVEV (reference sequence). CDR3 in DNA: TGTGCCAGCAGTTTGAGAGGGTTGGACACTGAAGCTTTCTTT. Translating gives CASSLRGLDTEAFF.

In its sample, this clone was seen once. Here the CDR3 DNA reads TGCGCCAGCAGCTTGCAGGCTAGCGGAATCACAGATACGCAGTATTTT. It encodes CASSLQASGITDTQYF. The chain uses TRBV5-1 and TRBJ2-3; TRBD2 agrees at 7 bases. The CDR3 consists of 16 residues. Unmatched junction bases numbered 7, after V lost 1 base and J lost 2 bases. Per germline, CDR1 SGHRS and CDR2 YFSETQ. Based on the CDR3 plus reference TRBV5-1 and TRBJ2-3, the full variable domain is KAGVTQTPRYLIKTRGQQVTLSCSPISGHRSVSWYQQTPGQGLQFLFEYFSETQRNKGNFPGRFSGRQFSNSRSEMNVSTLELGDSALYLCASSLQASGITDTQYFGPGTRLTVL.

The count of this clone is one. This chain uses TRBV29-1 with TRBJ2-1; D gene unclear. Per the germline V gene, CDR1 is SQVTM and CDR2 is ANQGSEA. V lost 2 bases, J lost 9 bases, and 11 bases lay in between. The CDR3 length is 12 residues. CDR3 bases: TGCAGCGTTGAACGACACCAACCTGAGCAGTTCTTC. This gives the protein CSVERHQPEQFF.

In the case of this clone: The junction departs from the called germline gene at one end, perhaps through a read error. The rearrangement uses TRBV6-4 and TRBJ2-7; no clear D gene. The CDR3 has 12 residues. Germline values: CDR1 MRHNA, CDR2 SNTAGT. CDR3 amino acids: CASSYSHGEQYF. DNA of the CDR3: TGTGCCAGCAGTTACTCACACGGCGAGCAGTACTTC.

For the CDR3, the DNA is TGTGCCAGCAGTTTTGGCTCCACAGGGTCTTACGAGCAGTACTTC. This gives the protein CASSFGSTGSYEQYF. V is TRBV6-5 and J is TRBJ2-7, with D perhaps TRBD1 (6 bases). V shed 4 bases and J shed 4 bases, with 17 bases lying between them. CDR1 is MNHEY, CDR2 SVGAGI, per germline. The length of the CDR3 is 15 residues.

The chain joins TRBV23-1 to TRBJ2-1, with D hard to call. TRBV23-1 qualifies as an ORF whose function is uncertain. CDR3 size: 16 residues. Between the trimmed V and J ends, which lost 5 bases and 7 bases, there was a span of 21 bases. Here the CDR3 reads CASSAYRLPGFNEQFF. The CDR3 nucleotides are TGCGCCAGCAGTGCCTACAGACTCCCCGGCTTTAATGAGCAGTTCTTC.

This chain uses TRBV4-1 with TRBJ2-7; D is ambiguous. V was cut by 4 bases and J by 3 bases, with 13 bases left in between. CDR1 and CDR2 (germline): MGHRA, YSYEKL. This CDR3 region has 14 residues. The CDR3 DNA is TGCGCCAGCAGCCCGAATCCCAACTACTACGAGCAGTACTTC. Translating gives CASSPNPNYYEQYF.

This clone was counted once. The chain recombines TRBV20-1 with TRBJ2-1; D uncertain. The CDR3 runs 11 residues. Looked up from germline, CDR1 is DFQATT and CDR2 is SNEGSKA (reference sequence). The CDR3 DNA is TGCAGGGTAACTAACAACAATGAGCAGTTCTTC. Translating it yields CRVTNNNEQFF.

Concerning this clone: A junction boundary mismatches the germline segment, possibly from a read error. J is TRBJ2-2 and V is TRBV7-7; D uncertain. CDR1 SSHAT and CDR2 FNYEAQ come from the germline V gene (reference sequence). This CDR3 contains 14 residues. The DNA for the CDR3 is TGTGCTAGCAGCTTAGCCAGTAACACCGGGGAGCTGTTTTTT. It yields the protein CASSLASNTGELFF. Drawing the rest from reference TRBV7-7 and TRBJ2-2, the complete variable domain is GAGVSQSPRYKVTKRGQDVTLRCDPISSHATLYWYQQALGQGPEFLTYFNYEAQPDKSGLPSDRFSAERPEGSISTLTIQRTEQRDSAMYRCASSLASNTGELFFGEGSRLTVL.

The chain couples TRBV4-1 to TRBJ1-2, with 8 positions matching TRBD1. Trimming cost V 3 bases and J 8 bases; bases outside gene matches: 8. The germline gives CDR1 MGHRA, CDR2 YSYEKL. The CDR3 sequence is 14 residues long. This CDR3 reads CASSQEDRVRGYTF. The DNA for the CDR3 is TGCGCCAGCAGCCAGGAGGACAGGGTGAGGGGCTACACCTTC.